These T cell receptor beta chains were read from a single sample in a study of cytomegalovirus exposure and HLA in healthy donors. The protocol was immunoSEQ multiplex PCR, while the TCRdb copy is restricted to in-frame clones and leaves out a portion. The sample lists about 94,000 clones; around two thirds were seen once. Source material: PBMCs. The origin of the receptors is a man aged 30-40 years in good health and CMV-seronegative. Each CDR3 is given with its conserved first and last residue. Each record gives: clone size, V gene, D gene, J gene, CDR3 protein, CDR3 DNA. D genes are given only for firm matches. Clone size is given for some rows only: seen once, a few or many times, or a class if the clone is expanded.

clone size: -; V gene: TRBV9; D gene: TRBD2; J gene: TRBJ2-3; CDR3 protein: CASSGYRDYKQYF; CDR3 DNA: TGTGCCAGCAGCGGGTACCGGGACTACAAGCAGTATTTT
clone size: -; V gene: TRBV5-1; D gene: -; J gene: TRBJ2-7; CDR3 protein: CASSNPGAPYEQYF; CDR3 DNA: TGCGCCAGCAGCAACCCGGGAGCCCCCTACGAGCAGTACTTC
clone size: once; V gene: TRBV9; D gene: TRBD2; J gene: TRBJ2-3; CDR3 protein: CASSVGGADTQYF; CDR3 DNA: TGTGCCAGCAGCGTCGGGGGGGCTGATACGCAGTATTTT
clone size: -; V gene: TRBV6-6; D gene: TRBD2; J gene: TRBJ2-5; CDR3 protein: CASMEGWGGETQYF; CDR3 DNA: TGTGCCAGCATGGAGGGTTGGGGAGGGGAGACCCAGTACTTC
clone size: -; V gene: TRBV9; D gene: TRBD1; J gene: TRBJ1-4; CDR3 protein: CASSVGTGSSSLFF; CDR3 DNA: TGTGCCAGCAGCGTAGGGACAGGGTCCTCTTCCCTGTTTTTT
clone size: -; V gene: TRBV5-1; D gene: TRBD1; J gene: TRBJ2-3; CDR3 protein: CASNGQGLNTDTQYF; CDR3 DNA: TGCGCCAGCAATGGACAGGGGCTTAACACAGATACGCAGTATTTT
clone size: -; V gene: TRBV6-1; D gene: TRBD2; J gene: TRBJ2-7; CDR3 protein: CASSEGLAGVREQYF; CDR3 DNA: TGTGCCAGCAGTGAAGGACTAGCGGGAGTACGTGAGCAGTACTTC
clone size: -; V gene: TRBV19; D gene: -; J gene: TRBJ1-5; CDR3 protein: CASSKDSPNQPQHF; CDR3 DNA: TGTGCCAGTAGTAAAGACTCCCCCAATCAGCCCCAGCATTTT
clone size: -; V gene: TRBV5-5; D gene: -; J gene: TRBJ2-7; CDR3 protein: CASSSTYEQYF; CDR3 DNA: TGTGCCAGCAGCTCCACCTACGAGCAGTACTTC
clone size: few; V gene: TRBV19; D gene: TRBD1; J gene: TRBJ1-2; CDR3 protein: CASRLTGGASGYTF; CDR3 DNA: TGTGCCAGTAGGCTGACAGGGGGCGCCTCTGGCTACACCTTC
clone size: once; V gene: TRBV27; D gene: TRBD1; J gene: TRBJ2-5; CDR3 protein: CASSRQGIGETQYF; CDR3 DNA: TGTGCCAGCAGCCGACAGGGGATAGGAGAGACCCAGTACTTC
clone size: few; V gene: TRBV12-5; D gene: -; J gene: TRBJ1-4; CDR3 protein: CASGPSRGFNEKLFF; CDR3 DNA: TGTGCTAGTGGCCCCTCCCGGGGTTTTAATGAAAAACTGTTTTTT
clone size: -; V gene: TRBV7-2; D gene: TRBD1; J gene: TRBJ1-5; CDR3 protein: CASSLVAGGNNQPQHF; CDR3 DNA: TGTGCCAGCAGCTTAGTGGCAGGGGGAAACAATCAGCCCCAGCATTTT
clone size: few; V gene: TRBV5-1; D gene: TRBD1; J gene: TRBJ1-1; CDR3 protein: CASSDRGLPEAFF; CDR3 DNA: TGCGCCAGCAGCGACAGGGGACTTCCTGAAGCTTTCTTT
clone size: -; V gene: TRBV6-5; D gene: -; J gene: TRBJ1-6; CDR3 protein: CASSYNREVENSPLHF; CDR3 DNA: TGTGCCAGCAGTTACAATCGGGAAGTCGAAAATTCACCCCTCCACTTT
clone size: -; V gene: TRBV29-1; D gene: -; J gene: TRBJ1-2; CDR3 protein: CSVEAQGTYGYTF; CDR3 DNA: TGCAGCGTTGAAGCCCAGGGGACCTATGGCTACACCTTC
clone size: -; V gene: TRBV25-1; D gene: -; J gene: TRBJ2-7; CDR3 protein: CASSVSTGSSYEQYF; CDR3 DNA: TGTGCCAGCAGTGTATCGACAGGCTCCTCCTACGAGCAGTACTTC
clone size: -; V gene: TRBV27; D gene: -; J gene: TRBJ1-2; CDR3 protein: CASSFRTGINYGYTF; CDR3 DNA: TGTGCCAGCAGTTTCAGGACTGGCATCAACTATGGCTACACCTTC
clone size: few; V gene: TRBV10-3; D gene: -; J gene: TRBJ2-3; CDR3 protein: CAISERVGPDTQYF; CDR3 DNA: TGTGCCATCAGTGAAAGGGTGGGGCCCGATACGCAGTATTTT
clone size: -; V gene: TRBV6-4; D gene: -; J gene: TRBJ2-4; CDR3 protein: CASSDAWELAKNIQYF; CDR3 DNA: TGTGCCAGCAGTGACGCGTGGGAGTTGGCCAAAAACATTCAGTACTTC
clone size: -; V gene: TRBV9; D gene: TRBD2; J gene: TRBJ2-3; CDR3 protein: CASSVRVGAGGLPADTQYF; CDR3 DNA: TGTGCCAGCAGCGTAAGGGTGGGAGCGGGAGGGCTTCCGGCAGATACGCAGTATTTT
clone size: -; V gene: TRBV11-2; D gene: -; J gene: TRBJ1-4; CDR3 protein: CASSLTKRQDFNEKLFF; CDR3 DNA: TGTGCCAGCAGCCTAACGAAACGACAGGATTTCAATGAAAAACTGTTTTTT
clone size: -; V gene: TRBV27; D gene: -; J gene: TRBJ1-6; CDR3 protein: CASSRGNSPLHF; CDR3 DNA: TGTGCCAGCAGTAGGGGTAATTCACCCCTCCACTTT
clone size: -; V gene: TRBV19; D gene: -; J gene: TRBJ1-2; CDR3 protein: CASSTQQGANYGYTF; CDR3 DNA: TGTGCCAGTAGCACTCAACAGGGAGCTAACTATGGCTACACCTTC
clone size: -; V gene: TRBV15; D gene: -; J gene: TRBJ1-6; CDR3 protein: CATSRDRGGILNSNRNHF; CDR3 DNA: TGTGCCACCAGCAGAGATCGGGGGGGCATCCTTAATTCGAACCGAAACCACTTT
clone size: -; V gene: TRBV7-6; D gene: -; J gene: TRBJ1-6; CDR3 protein: CASSLGWGGDSPLHF; CDR3 DNA: TGTGCCAGCAGCTTAGGGTGGGGCGGCGATTCACCCCTCCACTTT
clone size: once; V gene: TRBV20-1; D gene: -; J gene: TRBJ2-5; CDR3 protein: CSASRLETQYF; CDR3 DNA: TGCAGTGCTAGTAGATTAGAGACCCAGTACTTC
clone size: -; V gene: TRBV19; D gene: TRBD1; J gene: TRBJ2-1; CDR3 protein: CASRDGTGVNEQFF; CDR3 DNA: TGTGCCAGTAGAGACGGGACAGGGGTAAATGAGCAGTTCTTC
clone size: -; V gene: TRBV7-2; D gene: -; J gene: TRBJ2-7; CDR3 protein: CASSLKSGLSYEQYF; CDR3 DNA: TGTGCCAGCAGCTTAAAGTCGGGGTTGAGTTACGAGCAGTACTTC
clone size: -; V gene: TRBV11-3; D gene: TRBD1; J gene: TRBJ1-3; CDR3 protein: CASSLGQSSGNTIYF; CDR3 DNA: TGTGCCAGCAGCTTGGGACAGTCCTCTGGAAACACCATATATTTT
clone size: -; V gene: TRBV20-1; D gene: -; J gene: TRBJ2-7; CDR3 protein: CSARQVREQYF; CDR3 DNA: TGCAGTGCCCGACAGGTTAGGGAGCAGTACTTC
clone size: -; V gene: TRBV18; D gene: -; J gene: TRBJ1-2; CDR3 protein: CASSPEQALNYGYTF; CDR3 DNA: TGTGCCAGCTCACCGGAACAGGCCCTTAACTATGGCTACACCTTC
clone size: -; V gene: TRBV5-1; D gene: -; J gene: TRBJ1-1; CDR3 protein: CASSSEVGAWLEAFF; CDR3 DNA: TGCGCCAGCAGTTCCGAGGTGGGGGCTTGGCTTGAAGCTTTCTTT
clone size: -; V gene: TRBV7-7; D gene: TRBD2; J gene: TRBJ2-2; CDR3 protein: CASSSSGGTNTGELFF; CDR3 DNA: TGTGCTAGCAGCTCCAGCGGGGGGACGAACACCGGGGAGCTGTTTTTT
clone size: -; V gene: TRBV4-3; D gene: -; J gene: TRBJ1-5; CDR3 protein: CASSQDSGVGNQPQHF; CDR3 DNA: TGCGCCAGCAGCCAAGACAGCGGGGTTGGCAATCAGCCCCAGCATTTT
clone size: -; V gene: TRBV7-9; D gene: TRBD2; J gene: TRBJ2-1; CDR3 protein: CASSFAGTSGNEQFF; CDR3 DNA: TGTGCCAGCAGCTTTGCCGGGACTAGCGGCAATGAGCAGTTCTTC
clone size: -; V gene: TRBV11-2; D gene: TRBD2; J gene: TRBJ2-5; CDR3 protein: CASSQLLAEETQYF; CDR3 DNA: TGTGCCAGCAGCCAATTACTAGCGGAAGAGACCCAGTACTTC
clone size: few; V gene: TRBV7-9; D gene: -; J gene: TRBJ2-7; CDR3 protein: CSTRVGGEQYF; CDR3 DNA: TGTTCCACCAGAGTAGGGGGCGAGCAGTACTTC
clone size: -; V gene: TRBV25-1; D gene: -; J gene: TRBJ2-1; CDR3 protein: CASSEWRQGRNNEQFF; CDR3 DNA: TGTGCCAGCAGTGAATGGAGACAAGGGAGGAACAATGAGCAGTTCTTC
clone size: -; V gene: TRBV15; D gene: -; J gene: TRBJ2-3; CDR3 protein: CATSRGTRTDTQYF; CDR3 DNA: TGTGCCACCAGCAGAGGGACTCGCACAGATACGCAGTATTTT
clone size: -; V gene: TRBV18; D gene: -; J gene: TRBJ1-2; CDR3 protein: CASSPQSGSPDGYTF; CDR3 DNA: TGTGCCAGCTCACCACAATCAGGGTCCCCGGATGGCTACACCTTC